What follows is one T cell receptor beta chain and its context. The antigen is undetermined. Diagnoses used clinical symptoms, serum thyroxine and TRAb, thyroid ultrasound and orbital computed tomography. Progressors' blood was drawn at hyperthyroidism diagnosis, before ophthalmopathy symptoms. The TCR beta CDR3 regions underwent amplification using RNA transcripts as the source. A set of HTBI primers served as the primers for a first-round RT-PCR of the TCR CDR3. TCRdb passed the multiplex PCR reads through MiXCR, listing each CDR3 protein once. Of 550,000 to 850,000 distinct CDR3 sequences in the sample, 18% were seen once. This specimen comes from a study of T cells in Graves' hyperthyroidism and ophthalmopathy. Overall study context: Staff took peripheral blood when the initial diagnosis was made, before any treatment began. Whole-study findings and limits: Most thyroid clonotypes expanded above 0.001 were also detected in blood.

This CDR3 contains 18 residues. Germline V lookup: CDR1 SNHLY, CDR2 FYNNEI. Deletions cut 2 bases from V and 0 bases from J, with 14 bases between. The rearrangement links TRBV2 to TRBJ2-6, with D maybe TRBD1 (6 bases). This TCR derives from a woman aged 45-59 years with Graves' hyperthyroidism that later progressed to Graves' ophthalmopathy. The specimen sequenced was blood. DNA for the CDR3: TGTGCCAGCAGTGAAAGGCAGGGGAAGTTCTCTGGGGCCAACGTCCTGACTTTC. This translates into CASSERQGKFSGANVLTF. Drawing the rest from reference TRBV2 and TRBJ2-6, the complete variable domain is EPEVTQTPSHQVTQMGQEVILRCVPISNHLYFYWYRQILGQKVEFLVSFYNNEISEKSEIFDDQFSVERPDGSNFTLKIRSTKLEDSAMYFCASSERQGKFSGANVLTFGAGSRLTVL.